This T cell receptor beta chain emerged from a study of blood T cell repertoires in COVID-19. Study summary: Sites across the United States, Italy and Spain contributed samples from acute and convalescent COVID-19. Sample material is recorded as cDNA or gDNA derived from T cells, B-cell-depleted T cells, or PBMCs.

The CDR3 is 15 amino acids. Germline loops: CDR1 WNHNN, CDR2 SYGVQD (reference sequence). Trimming pared 9 bases from V and 8 bases from J, leaving 26 bases between. Original data processing: Estimation of nucleated cell counts was performed using reference gene primer amplification. TCRdb's copy holds only in-frame clones and misses some; the assay was immunoSEQ multiplex PCR. The V and J calls and clone size come from that table; D and trimming were worked out from the DNA. The profile covers about 260,000 clones, with approximately 88% appearing a single time and 0.95% to 1.5% taken by the ten largest. Clinical histories supplied by participants themselves formed the basis of cohort assignment.

Sequencing used PBMCs or T cells enriched from blood (not recorded which). This clonotype was obtained from a woman between 40 and 55 years old with acute COVID-19. The rearrangement joins TRBV10-1 to TRBJ2-7; no firm D call. The CDR3 reads CARISAGMLLRKQYV. CDR3 in DNA: TGCGCCAGGATATCAGCAGGAATGCTTTTACGAAAGCAGTACGTC.